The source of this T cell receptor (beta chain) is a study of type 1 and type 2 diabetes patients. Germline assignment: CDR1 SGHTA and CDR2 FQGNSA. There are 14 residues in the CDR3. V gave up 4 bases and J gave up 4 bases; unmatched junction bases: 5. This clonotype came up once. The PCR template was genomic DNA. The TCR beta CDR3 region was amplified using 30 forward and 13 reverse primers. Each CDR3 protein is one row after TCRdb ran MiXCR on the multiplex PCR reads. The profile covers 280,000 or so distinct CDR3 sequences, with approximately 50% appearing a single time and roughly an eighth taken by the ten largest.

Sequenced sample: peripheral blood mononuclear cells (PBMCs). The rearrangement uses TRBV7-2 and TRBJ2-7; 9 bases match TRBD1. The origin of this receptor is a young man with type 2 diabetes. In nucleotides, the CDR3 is TGTGCCAGCAGCTCAACAGGGGGCGAATACGAGCAGTACTTC. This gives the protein CASSSTGGEYEQYF.